Below are 15 T cell receptor beta chains sequenced from a single sample in a study of blood T cell repertoires in COVID-19. Some clones are missing from TCRdb's copy, which holds only in-frame ones; the method was immunoSEQ multiplex PCR. The data contain 110,000 or so clones, 85% of them singletons. The sequencing sample was made of peripheral blood. These receptors were obtained from a human donor in a cohort sampled during active COVID-19.

This clone has a single count. For the CDR3, the DNA is TGTGCCACCACCTCTAGGGAGGGCTATGGCTACACCTTC. Residues: CATTSREGYGYTF. The chain recombines TRBV6-5 with TRBJ1-2; unclear D gene. This CDR3 is 13 amino acids long. Deletions cut 10 bases from V and 4 bases from J, with 16 bases between. Germline V gene lookup returns CDR1 MNHEY and CDR2 SVGAGI.

This clone was seen once. The chain uses TRBV11-3 and TRBJ2-3; 7 nucleotides line up with TRBD1. Germline CDR1 SGHNT, CDR2 YENEEA. The length of the CDR3 is 15 residues. Trimming removed 0 bases from V and 6 bases from J; junction bases left unmatched: 6. CDR3 amino acids: CASSLEAGGLDTQYF. As DNA, the CDR3 is TGTGCCAGCAGCTTAGAGGCAGGGGGATTGGATACGCAGTATTTT.

To note about this clone: The junction and the germline gene differ at one end; a read error may be behind it. The gene calls are TRBV6-6 and TRBJ2-7, with unresolved D. The CDR3 has 11 amino acids. The germline CDR1 and CDR2 sequences are MNHNY and SVGAGI (reference sequence). For the CDR3, the DNA is TGTGCCAGCAGTTACGATTACTATCAGCACTTC. Residues: CASSYDYYQHF.

This clone was detected only a few times. J is TRBJ1-1 and V is TRBV20-1, with D maybe TRBD1 (5 bases). In germline, CDR1 is DFQATT, CDR2 SNEGSKA (reference sequence). The V and J ends lost 3 bases and 11 bases respectively, with 13 bases between them. The CDR3 has 11 residues. CDR3 sequence: CSARGGGGAFF. In nucleotides, the CDR3 is TGCAGTGCTAGGGGGGGAGGAGGGGCTTTCTTT.

V and J are TRBV9 and TRBJ1-2; 8 positions agree with TRBD1. The J segment lost 1 base and the V segment lost 0 bases, leaving 11 bases of the junction unmatched. The CDR3 runs to 18 residues. Germline loops: CDR1 SGDLS, CDR2 YYNGEE. The CDR3 DNA is TGTGCCAGCAGCGTAGTCGTACAGGGGGGAAGATATAACTATGGCTACACCTTC. Translating it yields CASSVVVQGGRYNYGYTF. Drawing the rest from reference TRBV9 and TRBJ1-2, the complete variable domain is DSGVTQTPKHLITATGQRVTLRCSPRSGDLSVYWYQQSLDQGLQFLIQYYNGEERAKGNILERFSAQQFPDLHSELNLSSLELGDSALYFCASSVVVQGGRYNYGYTFGSGTRLTVV.

The rearrangement uses TRBV7-2 and TRBJ1-5; D unresolved. Trimming shortened V by 6 bases and J by 0 bases, and 12 bases separated the two germline ends. Germline lookup yields CDR1 SGHTA and CDR2 FQGNSA. This CDR3 contains 15 residues. For the CDR3, the DNA is TGTGCCAGCAGTTTCAGTGATTATAGCAATCAGCCCCAGCATTTT. Translated: CASSFSDYSNQPQHF.

This chain links TRBV25-1 with TRBJ2-7; 10 positions agree with TRBD1. Unmatched junction bases numbered 6, after V lost 5 bases and J lost 5 bases. Germline CDR1 is MGHDK and CDR2 is SYGVNS. This CDR3 comprises 14 residues. The CDR3 loop reads CASSRQGATHEQYF. The CDR3 bases are TGTGCCAGCAGTAGACAGGGGGCGACCCACGAGCAGTACTTC.

This rearrangement joins TRBV5-3 to TRBJ1-4, with TRBD1 as a possible D gene (6 bases). TRBV5-3 is sorted into the ORF group, with uncertain function. Trimming took 2 bases from V and 3 from J, leaving 11 bases between them. The CDR3 has 15 residues. The CDR3 loop is CARSFPQGPNEKLFF. The CDR3 DNA follows: TGTGCCAGAAGCTTCCCACAGGGACCTAATGAAAAACTGTTTTTT.

This chain connects TRBV21-1 to TRBJ2-1; the table assigns TRBD1, which was not confirmed against the DNA. TRBV21-1 represents a pseudogene. There are 15 residues in the CDR3. The CDR3 loop is CAGPRQGEFVNEQFF. The DNA of the CDR3 is TGTGCCGGACCTAGACAGGGGGAATTTGTAAATGAGCAGTTCTTC.

The chain joins TRBV14 to TRBJ2-7; TRBD1 is a possible D gene (5 bases). Trimming left V 3 bases short and J 0 bases short, with 15 bases between. The germline CDR1 and CDR2 sequences are SGHDN and FVKESK. This CDR3 spans 16 amino acids. Here the CDR3 DNA reads TGTGCCAGCAGCCACAGCACAGGCCCCTTCTCCTACGAGCAGTACTTC. Protein product: CASSHSTGPFSYEQYF.

Here the CDR3 DNA reads TGTGCCAGCAGTGCCACAGGGGCCGAGCGAGATACGCAGTATTTT. Protein: CASSATGAERDTQYF. The rearrangement joins TRBV25-1 to TRBJ2-3; 7 bases map to TRBD1. CDR1 and CDR2 (germline): MGHDK, SYGVNS. The V gene end was trimmed by 4 bases and the J gene end by 5 bases; junction bases not matched to a gene: 9. The CDR3 sequence is 15 residues long.

The J gene is TRBJ1-1, the V gene TRBV4-2; 7 bases are a match to TRBD1. Germline assignment: CDR1 LGHNA and CDR2 YNFKEQ. The CDR3 covers 14 residues. Trimming at V came to 3 bases and at J to 12 bases, leaving 13 bases not matched to a gene. The CDR3 sequence: CASSQDDRVGLTFF. The DNA for the CDR3 is TGTGCCAGCAGCCAGGATGACAGGGTGGGCTTAACTTTCTTT.

V and J are TRBV3-1 (or the pseudogene TRBV3-2) and TRBJ2-7; 8 nucleotides line up with TRBD1. V dropped 1 base and J dropped 3; count of bases not matched to a gene: 5. CDR3 length: 15 amino acids. CDR1 is LGHDT and CDR2 is YNNKEL in the germline V gene (reference sequence). As DNA, the CDR3 is TGTGCCAGCAGCCAAGGGCCAGGGGGCAACTACGAGCAGTACTTC. Protein: CASSQGPGGNYEQYF.

The table lists this clone with a few counts. The chain combines TRBV7-3 with TRBJ1-1; TRBD1 matches at 8 bases. The CDR3 runs to 15 residues. The germline gives CDR1 SGHTA, CDR2 FQGTGA. With V trimmed by 6 bases and J by 0 bases, 6 bases remained unmatched. The CDR3 sequence: CASRIAGGLNTEAFF. For the CDR3, the DNA is TGTGCCAGCAGGATTGCAGGGGGCTTGAACACTGAAGCTTTCTTT. The full variable domain, rest sourced from reference TRBV7-3 and TRBJ1-1, is GAGVSQTPSNKVTEKGKYVELRCDPISGHTALYWYRQSLGQGPEFLIYFQGTGAADDSGLPNDRFFAVRPEGSVSTLKIQRTERGDSAVYLCASRIAGGLNTEAFFGQGTRLTVV.

The CDR3 nucleotides are TGCAGCACAAGGGACAAGGAAAATTCACCCCTCCACTTT. Protein sequence: CSTRDKENSPLHF. The chain combines TRBV29-1 with TRBJ1-6; D is perhaps TRBD1 (6 bases). Trimming pared 8 bases from V and 7 bases from J, leaving 15 bases between. Germline values: CDR1 SQVTM, CDR2 ANQGSEA. The CDR3 covers 13 residues.